These T cell receptor beta chains were read from a single sample in a study of human T cells and chemical hapten exposure. Each CDR3 protein is one row after TCRdb ran MiXCR on the RACE reads. Of 210,000 or so distinct CDR3 sequences in the sample, about 25% were seen once. Sequenced here: whole blood, sampled in connection with sensitization to the hapten diphenylcyclopropenone (DPC). Source of these receptors: a woman aged 40 to 50 with alopecia areata. Some clones in this sample may be carry-over from other donors' samples. The CDR3 runs from the conserved cysteine through the conserved F or W. The order of the fields is clone size, V gene, D gene, J gene, CDR3 protein, CDR3 DNA. The D gene is left open where the match is weak. Size is omitted from some rows. Given values are once, few, many or a class for expanded clones.

size: few
V: TRBV9
D: NA
J: TRBJ2-6
CDR3: CASSVGQLSSGANVLTF
DNA: TGTGCCAGCAGCGTAGGACAGCTCAGCTCTGGGGCCAACGTCCTGACTTTC

size: NA
V: TRBV10-3
D: NA
J: TRBJ2-7
CDR3: CAISESEGRGYEQYF
DNA: TGTGCCATCAGTGAGTCGGAGGGAAGAGGGTACGAGCAGTACTTC

size: NA
V: TRBV7-2
D: NA
J: TRBJ1-1
CDR3: CASSLEGLGGNTEAFF
DNA: TGTGCCAGCAGCTTAGAAGGGCTAGGGGGGAACACTGAAGCTTTCTTT

size: NA
V: TRBV12-3/TRBV12-4
D: NA
J: TRBJ2-4
CDR3: CASSFTDLAKNIQYF
DNA: TGTGCCAGCAGTTTTACAGATCTAGCCAAAAACATTCAGTACTTC

size: NA
V: TRBV12-3/TRBV12-4
D: NA
J: TRBJ1-1
CDR3: CASSLQANTEAFF
DNA: TGTGCCAGCAGTTTACAGGCAAACACTGAAGCTTTCTTT

size: NA
V: TRBV6-5
D: TRBD2
J: TRBJ2-1
CDR3: CASSYGGSRHNEQFF
DNA: TGTGCCAGCAGTTACGGCGGGAGCAGGCACAATGAGCAGTTCTTC

size: few
V: TRBV20-1
D: TRBD1
J: TRBJ1-4
CDR3: CSAKDRVTNEKLFF
DNA: TGCAGTGCTAAAGACAGGGTAACTAATGAAAAACTGTTTTTT

size: NA
V: TRBV18
D: NA
J: TRBJ1-2
CDR3: CASSPFSREQNYGYTF
DNA: TGTGCCAGCTCACCCTTTAGCAGGGAGCAGAACTATGGCTACACCTTC

size: few
V: TRBV3-1
D: NA
J: TRBJ2-5
CDR3: CASSQAAETQYF
DNA: TGTGCCAGCAGCCAAGCGGCAGAGACCCAGTACTTC

size: NA
V: TRBV28
D: NA
J: TRBJ1-2
CDR3: CASSYKGPPYGYTF
DNA: TGTGCCAGCAGCTACAAAGGACCTCCCTATGGCTACACCTTC

size: NA
V: TRBV7-2
D: NA
J: TRBJ2-1
CDR3: CASSLVGFEQFF
DNA: TGTGCCAGCAGCTTAGTCGGGTTTGAGCAGTTCTTC

size: NA
V: TRBV4-2
D: NA
J: TRBJ1-1
CDR3: CASSQRSNTEAFF
DNA: TGTGCCAGCAGCCAAAGGTCAAACACTGAAGCTTTCTTT

size: NA
V: TRBV7-8
D: NA
J: TRBJ2-7
CDR3: CASSLIRGAYEQYF
DNA: TGTGCCAGCAGCTTAATACGGGGAGCCTACGAGCAGTACTTC

size: few
V: TRBV9
D: TRBD1
J: TRBJ2-5
CDR3: CASSVMAGGETQYF
DNA: TGTGCCAGCAGCGTAATGGCAGGGGGAGAGACCCAGTACTTC

size: few
V: TRBV6-2/TRBV6-3
D: TRBD1
J: TRBJ2-7
CDR3: CASRAGQGAGYEQYF
DNA: TGTGCCAGCAGGGCCGGACAGGGGGCTGGATACGAGCAGTACTTC

size: few
V: TRBV7-9
D: NA
J: TRBJ1-6
CDR3: CASKTDGVGNSPLHF
DNA: TGTGCCAGCAAAACCGATGGGGTCGGAAATTCACCCCTCCACTTT

size: NA
V: TRBV5-5
D: NA
J: TRBJ1-4
CDR3: CASSLDLRGGNEKLFF
DNA: TGTGCCAGCAGCTTGGACCTTCGTGGGGGTAATGAAAAACTGTTTTTT

size: few
V: TRBV4-1
D: TRBD2
J: TRBJ2-1
CDR3: CASSLAGADEQFF
DNA: TGCGCCAGCAGCCTCGCGGGAGCGGATGAGCAGTTCTTC

size: few
V: TRBV6-2/TRBV6-3
D: NA
J: TRBJ2-3
CDR3: CASKDERDTDTQYF
DNA: TGTGCCAGCAAGGACGAAAGGGACACAGATACGCAGTATTTT

size: NA
V: TRBV10-3
D: NA
J: TRBJ1-5
CDR3: CAIRGSINQPQHF
DNA: TGTGCCATCAGGGGCAGCATCAATCAGCCCCAGCATTTT

size: NA
V: TRBV7-9
D: NA
J: TRBJ1-2
CDR3: CASSLSIGPGTNYGYTF
DNA: TGTGCCAGCAGCTTATCTATCGGCCCGGGGACTAACTATGGCTACACCTTC

size: many
V: TRBV6-2/TRBV6-3
D: NA
J: TRBJ2-5
CDR3: CASRRKSGRSPQETQYF
DNA: TGTGCCAGCAGACGGAAAAGCGGGCGCTCTCCCCAAGAGACCCAGTACTTC

size: few
V: TRBV7-8
D: NA
J: TRBJ2-1
CDR3: CASSLGLADEQFF
DNA: TGTGCCAGCAGCTTAGGACTGGCAGACGAGCAGTTCTTC

size: NA
V: TRBV12-3/TRBV12-4
D: TRBD2
J: TRBJ2-3
CDR3: CASSSAGLAGVSDTQYF
DNA: TGTGCCAGCAGTTCTGCGGGACTAGCGGGAGTTTCAGATACGCAGTATTTT

size: NA
V: TRBV7-3
D: NA
J: TRBJ2-5
CDR3: CASSLNFGETQYF
DNA: TGTGCCAGCAGCTTAAACTTCGGAGAGACCCAGTACTTC

size: few
V: TRBV7-9
D: TRBD1
J: TRBJ1-4
CDR3: CASSQQGINEKLFF
DNA: TGTGCCAGCAGCCAACAGGGGATTAATGAAAAACTGTTTTTT

size: NA
V: TRBV6-2/TRBV6-3
D: NA
J: TRBJ2-7
CDR3: CASSYSSRSSYEQYF
DNA: TGTGCCAGCAGTTACTCGTCTCGTAGCTCCTACGAGCAGTACTTC

size: NA
V: TRBV20-1
D: NA
J: TRBJ2-7
CDR3: CSARESSGAAWEQYF
DNA: TGCAGTGCTAGAGAGTCGAGCGGAGCTGCCTGGGAGCAGTACTTC

size: NA
V: TRBV5-1
D: NA
J: TRBJ1-1
CDR3: CASSLNWASTEAFF
DNA: TGCGCCAGCAGCTTAAATTGGGCGTCCACTGAAGCTTTCTTT

size: many
V: TRBV5-4
D: NA
J: TRBJ1-3
CDR3: CASSFGPSGNTIYF
DNA: TGTGCCAGCAGCTTCGGCCCCTCTGGAAACACCATATATTTT

size: NA
V: TRBV3-1
D: NA
J: TRBJ2-7
CDR3: CASSDTGYEQYF
DNA: TGTGCCAGCAGTGATACTGGCTACGAGCAGTACTTC

size: few
V: TRBV11-2
D: NA
J: TRBJ1-1
CDR3: CASRVGWTVNTEAFF
DNA: TGTGCCAGCAGGGTAGGGTGGACGGTGAACACTGAAGCTTTCTTT

size: few
V: TRBV21-1
D: NA
J: TRBJ2-5
CDR3: CASSKRGDSQETQYF
DNA: TGTGCCAGCAGCAAACGAGGGGACAGCCAAGAGACCCAGTACTTC

size: NA
V: TRBV6-1
D: NA
J: TRBJ1-1
CDR3: CASIEGMNTEAFF
DNA: TGTGCCAGCATCGAGGGGATGAACACTGAAGCTTTCTTT

size: few
V: TRBV28
D: NA
J: TRBJ2-7
CDR3: CASVGRYPYEQYF
DNA: TGTGCCAGCGTTGGGCGTTACCCCTACGAGCAGTACTTC

size: NA
V: TRBV7-2
D: NA
J: TRBJ2-2
CDR3: CASSLSLGGNTGELFF
DNA: TGTGCCAGCAGCTTAAGTTTGGGCGGGAACACCGGGGAGCTGTTTTTT

size: few
V: TRBV5-6
D: NA
J: TRBJ1-6
CDR3: CASSLRRSPLHF
DNA: TGTGCCAGCAGCTTGAGAAGGTCACCCCTCCACTTT

size: NA
V: TRBV29-1
D: TRBD1
J: TRBJ1-1
CDR3: CSAIRDRGTEAFF
DNA: TGCAGCGCGATCCGGGACAGGGGGACTGAAGCTTTCTTT

size: few
V: TRBV6-2/TRBV6-3
D: NA
J: TRBJ2-7
CDR3: CASSYTGREQYF
DNA: TGTGCCAGCAGTTACACAGGGCGTGAGCAGTACTTC

size: few
V: TRBV28
D: NA
J: TRBJ2-7
CDR3: CASSLSGDRFSSYEQYF
DNA: TGTGCCAGCAGTTTATCGGGGGACAGATTTTCCTCCTACGAGCAGTACTTC

size: few
V: TRBV6-2/TRBV6-3
D: TRBD2
J: TRBJ2-1
CDR3: CASRTSGRDNEQFF
DNA: TGTGCCAGCAGGACTAGCGGGAGGGACAATGAGCAGTTCTTC

size: few
V: TRBV7-3
D: NA
J: TRBJ2-1
CDR3: CASSLTLPGAEQFF
DNA: TGTGCCAGCAGCCTAACCCTGCCGGGCGCCGAGCAGTTCTTC

size: NA
V: TRBV4-3
D: NA
J: TRBJ1-1
CDR3: CASSQDPAGTVNTEAFF
DNA: TGCGCCAGCAGCCAAGATCCGGCCGGGACGGTGAACACTGAAGCTTTCTTT

size: few
V: TRBV4-1
D: NA
J: TRBJ2-3
CDR3: CASSQRGGDTQYF
DNA: TGCGCCAGCAGCCAAAGGGGTGGAGATACGCAGTATTTT

size: few
V: TRBV29-1
D: NA
J: TRBJ2-1
CDR3: CSVSPSYNEQFF
DNA: TGCAGCGTATCCCCCTCCTACAATGAGCAGTTCTTC

size: few
V: TRBV4-3
D: NA
J: TRBJ2-2
CDR3: CASSQEALGGNTGELFF
DNA: TGCGCCAGCAGCCAAGAGGCTCTCGGGGGGAACACCGGGGAGCTGTTTTTT

size: many
V: TRBV9
D: TRBD2
J: TRBJ2-1
CDR3: CASSGLAGDPNEQFF
DNA: TGTGCCAGCAGCGGACTAGCGGGAGATCCCAATGAGCAGTTCTTC

size: NA
V: TRBV29-1
D: NA
J: TRBJ2-1
CDR3: CSVGKGYNEQFF
DNA: TGCAGCGTTGGCAAGGGGTACAATGAGCAGTTCTTC

size: few
V: TRBV7-2
D: NA
J: TRBJ2-5
CDR3: CASSSSRRFRVGTQYF
DNA: TGTGCCAGCAGCTCTAGCCGGAGGTTTAGAGTAGGGACCCAGTACTTC

size: NA
V: TRBV29-1
D: TRBD2
J: TRBJ2-7
CDR3: CSVASGGYEQYF
DNA: TGCAGCGTCGCGTCGGGAGGCTACGAGCAGTACTTC

size: NA
V: TRBV2
D: NA
J: TRBJ2-7
CDR3: CASRYQNYEQYF
DNA: TGTGCCAGCAGGTATCAGAACTACGAGCAGTACTTC

size: NA
V: TRBV4-3
D: NA
J: TRBJ1-3
CDR3: CASSPTGGSSGNTIYF
DNA: TGCGCCAGCAGCCCTACAGGCGGGAGCTCTGGAAACACCATATATTTT

size: NA
V: TRBV29-1
D: NA
J: TRBJ2-3
CDR3: CSAPSGVSTDTQYF
DNA: TGCAGCGCCCCGAGCGGAGTTAGCACAGATACGCAGTATTTT

size: few
V: TRBV3-1
D: NA
J: TRBJ1-6
CDR3: CASSQEAGANSPLHF
DNA: TGTGCCAGCAGCCAAGAGGCAGGGGCGAATTCACCCCTCCACTTT

size: few
V: TRBV9
D: NA
J: TRBJ2-3
CDR3: CASSVVHTDTQYF
DNA: TGTGCCAGCAGCGTAGTTCACACAGATACGCAGTATTTT

size: few
V: TRBV29-1
D: TRBD1
J: TRBJ1-2
CDR3: CSVLDRGNDGRGYTF
DNA: TGCAGCGTTTTGGACAGGGGGAACGATGGACGTGGCTACACCTTC

size: few
V: TRBV12-3/TRBV12-4
D: NA
J: TRBJ1-1
CDR3: CASSTTQGGAEAFF
DNA: TGTGCCAGCAGTACAACACAGGGAGGCGCTGAAGCTTTCTTT

size: few
V: TRBV28
D: TRBD1
J: TRBJ2-5
CDR3: CASSSGDRQETQYF
DNA: TGTGCCAGCAGTTCAGGGGACAGACAAGAGACCCAGTACTTC

size: NA
V: TRBV20-1
D: NA
J: TRBJ2-7
CDR3: CSAPGRGRSEQYF
DNA: TGCAGTGCTCCCGGGAGGGGGCGAAGCGAGCAGTACTTC